Listed below are T cell receptor beta chains from one sample, sequenced in a study of Ad26.COV2.S vaccination and SARS-CoV-2 variants. TCRdb's copy holds only in-frame clones and misses some; the assay was immunoSEQ multiplex PCR. This table has about 420,000 clones, roughly 90% appearing once. This material consisted of peripheral blood, taken in a trial of Ad26.COV2.S vaccine versus placebo. These receptors were obtained from a person aged 18-60 years who received the Ad26.COV2.S COVID-19 vaccine or a placebo. CDR3s include the opening cysteine and the closing phenylalanine or tryptophan. Each record gives: V gene, clone size, D gene, J gene, CDR3 protein, CDR3 DNA. A D gene is named only where the DNA matches it firmly. Clone size is not always given. Where it is, it says once, few, many or a class for expanded clones.

v_gene: TRBV10-3; abundance: -; d_gene: -; j_gene: TRBJ2-1; CDR3aa: CAIRTRGNSYNEQFF; CDR3nt: TGTGCCATCAGAACTCGGGGAAACTCCTACAATGAGCAGTTCTTC
v_gene: TRBV24-1; abundance: -; d_gene: -; j_gene: TRBJ1-5; CDR3aa: CATSTDSTNQPQHF; CDR3nt: TGTGCCACCAGTACGGACAGCACTAATCAGCCCCAGCATTTT
v_gene: TRBV11-2; abundance: -; d_gene: -; j_gene: TRBJ2-3; CDR3aa: CASSPLARGSTDTQYF; CDR3nt: TGTGCCAGCAGCCCCCTGGCCCGGGGGAGCACAGATACGCAGTATTTT
v_gene: TRBV11-2; abundance: -; d_gene: -; j_gene: TRBJ2-7; CDR3aa: CASSLDIGFAYEQYF; CDR3nt: TGTGCCAGCAGCTTAGATATTGGGTTTGCCTACGAGCAGTACTTC
v_gene: TRBV12-3/TRBV12-4; abundance: once; d_gene: -; j_gene: TRBJ2-2; CDR3aa: CASSPVYTGELFF; CDR3nt: TGTGCCAGCAGTCCGGTTTACACCGGGGAGCTGTTTTTT
v_gene: TRBV7-3; abundance: -; d_gene: -; j_gene: TRBJ2-2; CDR3aa: CASSLGPSDNTGELFF; CDR3nt: TGTGCCAGCAGCTTGGGTCCGTCAGACAACACCGGGGAGCTGTTTTTT
v_gene: TRBV19; abundance: once; d_gene: TRBD1; j_gene: TRBJ2-1; CDR3aa: CASSQPDRGTYNEQFF; CDR3nt: TGTGCCAGTAGTCAGCCCGACAGGGGGACCTACAATGAGCAGTTCTTC
v_gene: TRBV29-1; abundance: -; d_gene: TRBD2; j_gene: TRBJ2-5; CDR3aa: CSVRRTSGGLEGQYF; CDR3nt: TGCAGCGTAAGAAGGACTAGCGGGGGGTTGGAGGGCCAGTACTTC
v_gene: TRBV28; abundance: few; d_gene: TRBD1; j_gene: TRBJ2-1; CDR3aa: CASSFLAGTAYNEQFF; CDR3nt: TGTGCCAGCAGCTTTCTGGCCGGGACAGCGTACAATGAGCAGTTCTTC
v_gene: TRBV7-8; abundance: -; d_gene: -; j_gene: TRBJ2-7; CDR3aa: CASSSRGAGTNEQYF; CDR3nt: TGTGCCAGCAGCTCACGGGGAGCAGGGACCAACGAGCAGTACTTC
v_gene: TRBV7-2; abundance: -; d_gene: TRBD1; j_gene: TRBJ1-5; CDR3aa: CASSLEGRGPNQPQHF; CDR3nt: TGTGCCAGCAGCTTAGAGGGCAGGGGGCCTAATCAGCCCCAGCATTTT
v_gene: TRBV5-1; abundance: once; d_gene: -; j_gene: TRBJ2-1; CDR3aa: CASSSLPTGTEQFF; CDR3nt: TGCGCCAGCAGCTCCCTCCCGACCGGCACGGAGCAGTTCTTC
v_gene: TRBV11-2; abundance: few; d_gene: -; j_gene: TRBJ1-2; CDR3aa: CASSLGTASYYGYTF; CDR3nt: TGTGCCAGCAGCTTAGGGACAGCGTCTTACTATGGCTACACCTTC
v_gene: TRBV19; abundance: -; d_gene: -; j_gene: TRBJ1-6; CDR3aa: CASSPLGGLSGSPLHF; CDR3nt: TGTGCCAGTAGCCCCCTGGGGGGGTTGAGCGGTTCACCCCTCCACTTT
v_gene: TRBV28; abundance: -; d_gene: -; j_gene: TRBJ1-6; CDR3aa: CASSGRHRSNSPLHF; CDR3nt: TGTGCCAGCAGTGGGCGGCACAGGTCCAATTCACCCCTCCACTTT
v_gene: TRBV30; abundance: few; d_gene: -; j_gene: TRBJ1-2; CDR3aa: CAWSVGAPYGYTF; CDR3nt: TGTGCCTGGAGTGTTGGGGCCCCCTATGGCTACACCTTC